These T cell receptor beta chains were read from a single sample in a study of regulatory T cells in long-lasting Graves disease. Each CDR3 protein gets one entry after TCRdb re-called the multiplex PCR reads with MiXCR. The sample consists of about 470,000 distinct CDR3 sequences, roughly 16% of them appearing once. The data were also submitted as part of a second study, on T cells in Graves' hyperthyroidism and ophthalmopathy.

The sequenced sample was peripheral blood mononuclear cells (PBMCs), obtained at new diagnosis, from a patient treated with antithyroid drugs. These receptors originate from a man in his forties or fifties with Graves disease. Each CDR3 is given with its conserved first and last residue. The order of the fields is CDR3 length, clone size, D gene, J gene, V gene, CDR3 DNA, CDR3 protein. A D gene is named only where the DNA matches it firmly. The listing skips clone size in some rows; elsewhere it reads once, few, many or a size class.

length: 14
size: -
D: TRBD2
J: TRBJ2-7
V: TRBV6-1
DNA: TGTGCCAGCAGGCGGGGGGGGGAGACCTACGAGCAGTACTTC
CDR3: CASRRGGETYEQYF

length: 15
size: -
D: TRBD1
J: TRBJ1-5
V: TRBV5-8
DNA: TGTGCCAGCAGCTTAGGGACAGGGAACAATCAGCCCCAGCATTTT
CDR3: CASSLGTGNNQPQHF

length: 14
size: -
D: -
J: TRBJ2-7
V: TRBV19
DNA: TGTGCCAGTAGTATCCCGGGCGGCACCTACGAGCAGTACTTC
CDR3: CASSIPGGTYEQYF

length: 16
size: -
D: -
J: TRBJ2-7
V: TRBV5-1
DNA: TGCGCCAGCAGCTCCTTCCGGGACAAGAGCTCCTACGAGCAGTACTTC
CDR3: CASSSFRDKSSYEQYF

length: 14
size: few
D: -
J: TRBJ1-3
V: TRBV20-1
DNA: TGCAGTGCTAGACTGGCCAGCTCTGGAAACACCATATATTTT
CDR3: CSARLASSGNTIYF

length: 16
size: many
D: TRBD1
J: TRBJ2-3
V: TRBV5-1
DNA: TGCGCCAGCAGCTTCGACAGGGGGCGAGGCACAGATACGCAGTATTTT
CDR3: CASSFDRGRGTDTQYF

length: 15
size: many
D: -
J: TRBJ2-1
V: TRBV2
DNA: TGTGCCAGCAGTGCCCGACGACTCATCAAGGATGAGCAGTTCTTC
CDR3: CASSARRLIKDEQFF

length: 15
size: -
D: -
J: TRBJ2-2
V: TRBV11-2
DNA: TGTGCCAGCAGGGCCCGAGCGGGGAACACCGGGGAGCTGTTTTTT
CDR3: CASRARAGNTGELFF

length: 14
size: many
D: TRBD2
J: TRBJ2-2
V: TRBV5-1
DNA: TGCGCCAGCAGACTAGCGGGGGCCACCGGGGAGCTGTTTTTT
CDR3: CASRLAGATGELFF

length: 17
size: many
D: TRBD2
J: TRBJ2-6
V: TRBV10-2
DNA: TGCGCCAGCAGTGAGGTTGGGGGAGGGACTGGGGCCAACGTCCTGACTTTC
CDR3: CASSEVGGGTGANVLTF

length: 16
size: many
D: TRBD2
J: TRBJ2-1
V: TRBV7-2
DNA: TGTGCCAGCAGCGTAGCGGGAGGGCCGTCCTACAATGAGCAGTTCTTC
CDR3: CASSVAGGPSYNEQFF

length: 14
size: many
D: -
J: TRBJ2-3
V: TRBV2
DNA: TGTGCCAGCAGTCGAGGGAGGAACACAGATACGCAGTATTTT
CDR3: CASSRGRNTDTQYF

length: 17
size: many
D: -
J: TRBJ2-1
V: TRBV3-1
DNA: TGTGCCAGCAGCCAAGACTTGCCGCAGGAGGGCTACAATGAGCAGTTCTTC
CDR3: CASSQDLPQEGYNEQFF

length: 14
size: -
D: -
J: TRBJ2-1
V: TRBV5-1
DNA: TGCGCCAGCAGCGACGCGACAGGGAGGGATGAGCAGTTCTTC
CDR3: CASSDATGRDEQFF

length: 15
size: -
D: -
J: TRBJ2-1
V: TRBV18
DNA: TGTGCCAGCTCACCACTGATTAGCTCCTACAATGAGCAGTCCTTC
CDR3: CASSPLISSYNEQSF

length: 15
size: many
D: -
J: TRBJ2-7
V: TRBV2
DNA: TGTGCCAGCCAGGCAGTACAGGGTAAATCCTACGAGCAGTACTTC
CDR3: CASQAVQGKSYEQYF

length: 18
size: -
D: TRBD2
J: TRBJ2-1
V: TRBV24-1
DNA: TGTGCCACCAGTGACCCAATGGGCGGGAGAGAGAACTACAATGAGCAGTTCTTC
CDR3: CATSDPMGGRENYNEQFF

length: 16
size: many
D: TRBD2
J: TRBJ2-3
V: TRBV27
DNA: TGTGCCAGCAGTGCGACTAGCGGTTGGGCGGGAGATACGCAGTATTTT
CDR3: CASSATSGWAGDTQYF

length: 15
size: few
D: -
J: TRBJ1-1
V: TRBV11-2
DNA: TGTGCCAGCAGCCTACACAGGAGCCCGAACACTGAAGCTTTCTTT
CDR3: CASSLHRSPNTEAFF

length: 14
size: many
D: -
J: TRBJ1-1
V: TRBV5-4
DNA: TGTGCCAGCAGCTCGACATTGGGCGGGACTGAAGCTTTCTTT
CDR3: CASSSTLGGTEAFF

length: 17
size: few
D: TRBD2
J: TRBJ2-7
V: TRBV5-1
DNA: TGCGCCAGCAGCTTGGCCTTCCTAGCGGGAGTCTTCGACGAGCAGTACTTC
CDR3: CASSLAFLAGVFDEQYF

length: 18
size: few
D: TRBD2
J: TRBJ2-7
V: TRBV6-5
DNA: TGTGCCAGCAGTTACCCAACTAGCGGGAGAGTTAGCTCCTACGAGCAGTACTTC
CDR3: CASSYPTSGRVSSYEQYF

length: 13
size: many
D: -
J: TRBJ1-5
V: TRBV28
DNA: TGTGCCAGCAGTTTTACTGTAAAGCAGCCCCAGCATTTT
CDR3: CASSFTVKQPQHF

length: 14
size: many
D: -
J: TRBJ2-7
V: TRBV27
DNA: TGTGCCAGCAGTCGCGGGACGGAGGACTACGAGCAGTACTTC
CDR3: CASSRGTEDYEQYF

length: 14
size: few
D: TRBD2
J: TRBJ2-4
V: TRBV3-1
DNA: TGTGCCAGCATGGCGACTAGCGGGGGAAACATTCAGTACTTC
CDR3: CASMATSGGNIQYF

length: 15
size: few
D: TRBD2
J: TRBJ2-1
V: TRBV19
DNA: TGTGCCAGTACTGGACTAGCGGGAGGGCGATCTGAGCAGTTCTTC
CDR3: CASTGLAGGRSEQFF

length: 18
size: many
D: TRBD2
J: TRBJ2-1
V: TRBV10-1
DNA: TGCGCCAGCAGTGAGCGAACTAGCGGGATCCTCTTCTACAATGAGCAGTTCTTC
CDR3: CASSERTSGILFYNEQFF

length: 18
size: -
D: TRBD2
J: TRBJ2-1
V: TRBV5-1
DNA: TGCGCCAGCAGCAACGGGGGGACTAGCGGGAGGCCCTACAATGAGCAGTTCTTC
CDR3: CASSNGGTSGRPYNEQFF